This TCR beta chain was found in a study of blood T cell repertoires in COVID-19. With 5 bases removed from V and 1 base from J, the gap between germline ends came to 10 bases. Germline V gene lookup returns CDR1 MDHEN and CDR2 SYDVKM. CDR3 size: 14 residues. Produced via immunoSEQ multiplex PCR; TCRdb's table is partial and in-frame only. The sample holds approximately 90,000 clones; 86% are singletons and the top ten take around 19%. The chain is built from TRBV28 and TRBJ2-3, with a possible D match to TRBD1 (6 bases). The TCR was taken from a woman aged 80 or over with acute or convalescent COVID-19. The sequencing input was peripheral blood. The CDR3 reads CASSPQGRTDTQYF. The CDR3 DNA sequence: TGTGCCAGCAGTCCCCAGGGGCGCACAGATACGCAGTATTTT.